This TCR beta chain was observed in a study of T cells in Graves' hyperthyroidism and ophthalmopathy. General observations from the study: Blood held most thyroid clonotypes expanded above 0.001 frequency.

For the diagnoses, clinical symptoms, serum thyroxine and TRAb, thyroid ultrasound and orbital computed tomography were used. Turning to this clonotype: Antigen unknown.

The TCR beta CDR3 regions underwent amplification using RNA transcripts as the source. A set of HTBI primers served as the primers for a first-round RT-PCR of the TCR CDR3. Using its own MiXCR run on the multiplex PCR reads, TCRdb lists one record per CDR3 protein. The sample includes about 520,000 distinct CDR3 sequences, about 24% of them seen just once. Per the germline V gene, CDR1 is MNHNS and CDR2 is SASEGT. Trimming at V came to 2 bases and at J to 4 bases, leaving 8 bases not matched to a gene. CDR3 length equals 17 residues. V usage is TRBV6-1 and J usage is TRBJ1-6, with TRBD1 identical over 7 bases. The sequence was collected from a woman younger than 45 with Graves' ophthalmopathy. The sequencing input was blood. The CDR3 region is CASSELPQGNYNSPLHF. DNA for the CDR3: TGTGCCAGCAGTGAATTACCACAGGGGAATTATAATTCACCCCTCCACTTT.